This TCR beta chain was sequenced for a study of blood T cells in healthy people across ages. Points from the study as a whole: Both naive CD4+ cell counts and diversity were greater in long-lived donors than in aged donors.

Sample-barcoded 5' priming and a J-beta primer mix drove a second PCR of about 6 to 12 cycles. TCRdb recomputed calls from the 5' RACE reads with MiXCR, one row per CDR3 protein. This sample has around 1,000,000 distinct CDR3 sequences, with 25% found just once. Only a few counts were recorded for this clonotype. The antigen remains unidentified. V dropped 0 bases and J dropped 5 bases, with 10 bases sitting between them. The CDR3 length is 14 residues. Germline V gene sequence: CDR1 WNHNN, CDR2 SYGVQD (reference sequence). A further study also used this sample, focusing on T cells of mothers and their children. That publication notes: For the second PCR, the M1S primer put in sample barcodes and 2-4 random nucleotides. The effect of thymic selection on TCR recombination output is similar between related and unrelated pairs. It was related mother-child pairs that showed slightly higher overlap than unrelated pairs, without reaching significance.

The sample consisted of blood. The chain combines TRBV10-1 with TRBJ2-5; D unresolved. The sequence came from a girl aged 2-15 years in good health. The CDR3 DNA reads as TGCGCCAGCAGTGAGTCGCTAGATTGGGAGACCCAGTACTTC. Its protein is CASSESLDWETQYF.